This T cell receptor (beta chain) derives from a study of blood T cell repertoires in COVID-19. Study-level information: In each case, the material was cDNA or gDNA derived from T cells, B-cell-depleted T cells, or PBMCs.

This CDR3 region has 17 residues. Clones were sequenced by immunoSEQ multiplex PCR, and TCRdb holds only the in-frame ones, with some missing. The sample carries approximately 110,000 clones, 85% to 90% recorded once. The Seattle site enrolled patients during active infection and followed them longitudinally. This clonotype was obtained from a woman older than 75 with COVID-19, enrolled during active disease. The sample taken for sequencing was peripheral blood. This sequence joins TRBV21-1 and TRBJ2-1; TRBD2 is the table's D call and was not checked against the DNA. TRBV21-1 is deemed a pseudogene. DNA for the CDR3: TGTGCCAGCAGCAAATGGGCAGCGGGAGGGATTTACAATGAGCAGTTCTTC. It yields the protein CASSKWAAGGIYNEQFF.